Below are 7 T cell receptor beta chains sequenced from a single sample in a study of beta chain features in type 1 diabetes. All of the isolated RNA was reverse transcribed, so expressed TCRB transcripts were sequenced. Assay: immunoSEQ multiplex PCR; the TCRdb copy retains only in-frame clones and omits some. The table has about 320,000 clones, 13% to 15% seen once. Sequencing was performed on central memory CD4+ T cells from blood. These receptors were collected from a man aged 30 to 45 in good health.

The gene calls are TRBV7-2 and TRBJ1-6; TRBD1 aligns across 9 bases. The CDR3 is 19 amino acids. Germline V gives CDR1 SGHTA, CDR2 FQGNSA. V lost 5 bases and J lost 5; bases outside the gene matches: 16. The CDR3 spells CASSQTPGQGFSDNSPLHF. Written as DNA, the CDR3 is TGTGCCAGCAGCCAAACCCCGGGACAGGGCTTCTCGGATAATTCACCCCTCCACTTT.

This chain uses TRBV19 with TRBJ1-5; TRBD1 is a possible D gene (5 bases). The V gene lost 9 bases and the J gene lost 2 bases, with 20 bases spanning the gap. This CDR3 region has 16 residues. CDR1 and CDR2 (germline): LNHDA, SQIVND (reference sequence). The CDR3 DNA reads TGTGCCAGCCAGAGGTACGGGGCCGGGGGCAATCAGCCCCAGCATTTT. Its translation is CASQRYGAGGNQPQHF.

This chain connects TRBV10-3 to TRBJ1-5; D ambiguous. V was pared by 0 bases and J by 4 bases, with 10 bases between. There are 15 residues in the CDR3. Per germline, CDR1 ENHRY and CDR2 SYGVKD. The CDR3 DNA is TGTGCCATCAGTGAGTCTACGGGAGTTAATCAGCCCCAGCATTTT. Protein sequence: CAISESTGVNQPQHF.

This clone appeared a few times. This sequence joins TRBV29-1 and TRBJ2-4; D is possibly TRBD1 or TRBD2 (5 bases each). Germline V gene data show CDR1 as SQVTM and CDR2 as ANQGSEA. The CDR3 is made up of 14 amino acids. V was clipped by 4 bases and J by 1 base, with 11 bases between them. The CDR3 nucleotides are TGCAGCGTTGGGCCGGGGACCGCCAAAAACATTCAGTACTTC. It is translated as CSVGPGTAKNIQYF.

V usage is TRBV28 and J usage is TRBJ1-1; D remains ambiguous. There are 14 residues in the CDR3. Per germline, CDR1 MDHEN and CDR2 SYDVKM. V was shortened by 3 bases and J by 0 bases, with 8 bases between the two germline ends. The DNA of the CDR3 is TGTGCCAGCAGTTTCCATCGTCTGAACACTGAAGCTTTCTTT. Amino acid sequence: CASSFHRLNTEAFF.

This clone was detected a few times. The J gene is TRBJ1-2, the V gene TRBV7-7; D not resolved. Germline CDR1 is SSHAT and CDR2 is FNYEAQ (reference sequence). Trimming took 6 bases from V and 4 from J, leaving 6 bases between them. CDR3 length equals 11 residues. The CDR3 region is CASRASYGYTF. The CDR3 nucleotides read TGTGCCAGCAGAGCTTCCTATGGCTACACCTTC.

This clone was recorded a few times. The chain uses TRBV7-7 and TRBJ2-5; 7 nucleotides match TRBD2. Germline CDR1 and CDR2: SSHAT and FNYEAQ (reference sequence). J lost 2 bases, V lost 1 base, and 4 bases had no gene match. The CDR3 spans 15 residues. In nucleotides, the CDR3 is TGTGCCAGCAGCTTAGAAGTGCGGGGGCAAGAGACCCAGTACTTC. Its translation: CASSLEVRGQETQYF.